This TCR beta chain is drawn from a study of T cell changes during pregnancy in multiple sclerosis. TCRdb's table, derived via immunoSEQ multiplex PCR, lists solely in-frame clones and lacks some. The table has tens of thousands of clones, about 90% seen once. The junction had 7 bases not matched to a gene; V was cut back by 3 bases and J by 0 bases. CDR3 size: 17 residues. The V gene's germline CDR1 is MGHRA and CDR2 YSYEKL. The specimen comprised peripheral blood, sampled in the second trimester of pregnancy. The receptor's source is a female donor with multiple sclerosis, enrolled in a pregnancy study. The V and J genes are TRBV4-1 and TRBJ2-1; 8 bases match TRBD2. CDR3 sequence (DNA): TGCGCCAGCAGCCAGTTTCTTGCGGGGGGCTCCTACAATGAGCAGTTCTTC. As protein: CASSQFLAGGSYNEQFF.